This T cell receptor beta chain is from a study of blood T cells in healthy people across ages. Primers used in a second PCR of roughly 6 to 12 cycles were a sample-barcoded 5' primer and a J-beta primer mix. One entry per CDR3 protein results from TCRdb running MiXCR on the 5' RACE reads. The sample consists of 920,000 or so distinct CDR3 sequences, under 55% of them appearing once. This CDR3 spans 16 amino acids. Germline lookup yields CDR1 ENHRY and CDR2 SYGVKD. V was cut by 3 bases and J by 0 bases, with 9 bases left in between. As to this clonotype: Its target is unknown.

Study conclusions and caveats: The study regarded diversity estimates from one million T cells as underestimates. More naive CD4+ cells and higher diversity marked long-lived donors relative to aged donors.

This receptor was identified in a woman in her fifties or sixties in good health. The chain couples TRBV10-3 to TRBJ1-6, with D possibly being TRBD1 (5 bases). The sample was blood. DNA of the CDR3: TGTGCCATCAGTGATAACAGGAGCTCCTATAATTCACCCCTCCACTTT. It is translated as CAISDNRSSYNSPLHF.